Following are 9 T cell receptor beta chains from one sample sequenced in a study of monozygotic twins with inflammatory bowel disease. TCRdb re-called the 5' RACE reads, yielding one record per CDR3 amino acid sequence without DNA. The repertoire table contains approximately 390,000 distinct CDR3 sequences. The material sequenced was blood. The receptor source for this set is a human donor with ulcerative colitis or Crohn's disease, or a healthy co-twin of an affected twin (not recorded which).

The V and J genes are TRBV7-6 and TRBJ2-1. The CDR3 runs to 15 residues. CDR1 SGHVS and CDR2 FNYEAQ come from the germline V gene. The CDR3: CASSSDTSLYNEQFF.

This chain links TRBV30 with TRBJ2-7; the D gene TCRdb calls, TRBD2, cannot be checked with no DNA. This CDR3 has 16 residues. The V gene's germline CDR1 is GTSNPN and CDR2 SVGIG (reference sequence). The CDR3: CAWSVKKPSGSSEQYF.

This chain joins TRBV25-1 and TRBJ1-6; TCRdb selects TRBD1, and the lack of DNA leaves this call unchecked. The CDR3 runs 16 residues. Germline V gives CDR1 MGHDK, CDR2 SYGVNS. The CDR3 loop is CASSETGQGNNSPLHF.

V and J are TRBV10-3 and TRBJ1-1; with no DNA, the TCRdb D assignment of TRBD1 cannot be verified. CDR1 ENHRY and CDR2 SYGVKD come from the germline V gene. The CDR3 is 14 residues long. CDR3: CAISESQGLTEAFF.

J is TRBJ1-1 and V is TRBV10-3. This CDR3 has 12 amino acids. CDR1 ENHRY and CDR2 SYGVKD come from the germline V gene. The CDR3 spells CAIFNKGTEAFF.

The chain is built from TRBV20-1 and TRBJ2-5; TCRdb's D gene call, TRBD2, goes unchecked for lack of DNA. The CDR3 totals 15 residues. Germline CDR1 reads DFQATT; CDR2 reads SNEGSKA (reference sequence). The CDR3 loop reads CSATGLAGDQETQYF.

The V gene is TRBV20-1, the J gene TRBJ2-6. CDR3 length equals 15 residues. Germline-derived CDR1 and CDR2 are DFQATT and SNEGSKA (reference sequence). The CDR3 protein is CSAPNRNSGANVLTF.

The genes are TRBV29-1 and TRBJ1-6. The CDR3 contains 14 residues. The germline CDR1 and CDR2 sequences are SQVTM and ANQGSEA. CDR3 sequence: CSVRESSYNSPLHF. The complete variable domain, with remaining parts taken from reference TRBV29-1 and TRBJ1-6, reads SAVISQKPSRDICQRGTSLTIQCQVDSQVTMMFWYRQQPGQSLTLIATANQGSEATYESGFVIDKFPISRPNLTFSTLTVSNMSPEDSSIYLCSVRESSYNSPLHFGNGTRLTVT.

The rearrangement uses TRBV13 and TRBJ1-2; the D gene TCRdb calls, TRBD1, cannot be checked with no DNA. The CDR3 spans 16 residues. Germline CDR1 PRHDT, CDR2 FYEKMQ (reference sequence). The CDR3 reads CASSPTLTGVDYGYTF.